Below, one TCR beta chain is given with its context. The antigen is undetermined. Trimming removed 5 bases at V and 0 bases at J, with 6 bases between. The CDR3 consists of 12 residues. Per the germline V gene, CDR1 is SQVTM and CDR2 is ANQGSEA. The authors' processing: Junction-only immunoSEQ sequences carried no quality scores, so filtering differed. Generated by immunoSEQ multiplex PCR, the TCRdb table keeps only in-frame clones and is missing some. The D gene and trimming were derived from the DNA, and the V and J assignments and clone size from that table. The top ten clones hold about 1% of a sample with 1.6 million or so clones, roughly 95% of them seen once. The data stem from a study of shared clonotypes between healthy human individuals. Study-wide results and caveats: In the sorted subsets, rarefaction showed sequencing was incomplete despite large depth. Sampling included only blood; tissue repertoires likely differ. The four-donor shared clonotypes exceeded non-shared clonotypes in generation probability, with non-shared ones scoring lower.

The rearrangement joins TRBV29-1 to TRBJ2-3; D ambiguous. Sequencing was done on a sample of naive CD4+ T cells sorted from blood. Described subset: CD45RA+ positively selected. This receptor was obtained from a young man in good health. In nucleotides, the CDR3 is TGCAGCGTTAGGCCAAGCACAGATACGCAGTATTTT. This translates into CSVRPSTDTQYF.